The 26 T cell receptor beta chains listed next were all sequenced from one sample in a study of cytomegalovirus exposure and HLA in healthy donors (dated by TCRdb to between 2016 and 2019). Receptors were amplified or captured by the immunoSEQ multiplex PCR assay. A mixture of 60 forward primers for TCR Vbeta segments and 13 reverse primers for TCR Jbeta segments was used in the multiplex PCR. Not all clones reach the TCRdb copy of this immuneACCESS table, which keeps in-frame sequences only. Checked studies attribute under half of the gap to unresolved V genes and leave the rest unexplained. For this sample the table gives around 110,000 clones, of which around three fifths were detected only once. Less than 9% of the sample lies in the top ten. The sequencing input was PBMCs. All receptors come from a woman aged 40 to 55 in good health and CMV-seropositive.

On this clone: One junction end disagrees with the germline gene, perhaps due to a read error. This chain connects TRBV5-3 to TRBJ2-1; weak D call: TRBD1 (5 bases). TRBV5-3 is recorded as an ORF, its role being uncertain. CDR3 size: 15 residues. Written as DNA, the CDR3 is TGTGCCAGCAGCTTAGTCAGGGACTCCTACAATGAGCAGTTCTTC. Amino acid sequence: CASSLVRDSYNEQFF.

J is TRBJ2-3 and V is TRBV14, with D perhaps TRBD1 (5 bases). Germline CDR1 SGHDN, CDR2 FVKESK. The CDR3 extends over 15 amino acids. V was pared by 5 bases and J by 4 bases, with 16 bases between. DNA of the CDR3: TGTGCCAGCAGCGTAAGGCGGACAAACCCAGATACGCAGTATTTT. Translated: CASSVRRTNPDTQYF. The full variable domain, rest sourced from reference TRBV14 and TRBJ2-3, is EAGVTQFPSHSVIEKGQTVTLRCDPISGHDNLYWYRRVMGKEIKFLLHFVKESKQDESGMPNNRFLAERTGGTYSTLKVQPAELEDSGVYFCASSVRRTNPDTQYFGPGTRLTVL.

The chain uses TRBV7-9 and TRBJ2-7, with 9 bases fitting TRBD1. Per germline, CDR1 SEHNR and CDR2 FQNEAQ (reference sequence). This CDR3 region has 14 residues. V shed 5 bases and J 4 bases; nucleotides not matched to a gene: 6. This CDR3 reads CASSPRQGGYEQYF. For the CDR3, the DNA is TGTGCCAGCAGCCCCCGACAGGGGGGGTACGAGCAGTACTTC.

V gene TRBV6-6 combines with J gene TRBJ1-1, with D possibly matching TRBD1 (6 bases). Germline-derived CDR1 and CDR2 are MNHNY and SVGAGI (reference sequence). V lost 2 bases and J lost 6, with 13 bases in between. The CDR3 length is 14 residues. This CDR3 is CASSYANRDPEAFF. In DNA, the CDR3 is TGTGCCAGCAGTTACGCCAACAGGGACCCTGAAGCTTTCTTT.

The chain combines TRBV10-2 with TRBJ1-5; TRBD1 matches 8 bases. Germline CDR1 WSHSY, CDR2 SAAADI. With V trimmed by 2 bases and J by 7 bases, 7 bases remained unmatched. The CDR3 spans 15 residues. The CDR3 protein is CASSEGRQGLQPQHF. CDR3 sequence (DNA): TGCGCCAGCAGTGAGGGAAGACAGGGGTTGCAGCCCCAGCATTTT.

J is TRBJ2-5 and V is TRBV19; 8 bases are shared with TRBD2. The J call is doubtful: the DNA matches TRBJ2-7 better. The CDR3 totals 16 residues. Germline loops: CDR1 LNHDA, CDR2 SQIVND (reference sequence). CDR3: CASSITSGGVSYEQYF. DNA for the CDR3: TGTGCCAGTAGTATTACGTCCGGGGGGGTTTCCTACGAGCAGTACTTC.

This clone was seen only a few times. V is TRBV14 and J is TRBJ2-1, with TRBD2 matching over 7 bases. There are 14 residues in the CDR3. Trimming at V came to 4 bases and at J to 6 bases, leaving 6 bases not matched to a gene. The germline gives CDR1 SGHDN, CDR2 FVKESK. CDR3 sequence: CASSRGGGSNEQFF. The DNA for the CDR3 is TGTGCCAGCAGCCGCGGAGGCGGGAGCAATGAGCAGTTCTTC.

The chain couples TRBV5-1 to TRBJ2-5; 8 bases align to TRBD2. With 4 bases clipped from V and 5 bases from J, the junction kept 13 bases outside the gene matches. CDR1 and CDR2 (germline): SGHRS, YFSETQ. The CDR3 runs 16 residues. The CDR3, as DNA: TGCGCCAGCAGCGACCCAATCGGGGGGGCCGGGGAGACCCAGTACTTC. The encoded protein is CASSDPIGGAGETQYF. The variable domain in full, completed from reference TRBV5-1 and TRBJ2-5, reads KAGVTQTPRYLIKTRGQQVTLSCSPISGHRSVSWYQQTPGQGLQFLFEYFSETQRNKGNFPGRFSGRQFSNSRSEMNVSTLELGDSALYLCASSDPIGGAGETQYFGPGTRLLVL.

The chain uses TRBV7-6 and TRBJ1-1; TRBD1 aligns across 8 bases. CDR1 is SGHVS and CDR2 is FNYEAQ in the germline V gene. With V trimmed by 5 bases and J by 4 bases, 12 bases remained unmatched. The CDR3 length is 16 residues. The CDR3 DNA reads TGTGCCAGCAGCGCCCGCCCCCAGGGGGCTCGCACTGAAGCTTTCTTT. It translates to CASSARPQGARTEAFF.

The chain carries TRBV9 and TRBJ2-1, with 9 bases fitting TRBD2. The CDR3 spans 15 residues. The junction had 8 bases not matched to a gene; V was cut back by 5 bases and J by 5 bases. Germline CDR1 and CDR2: SGDLS and YYNGEE. Here the CDR3 DNA reads TGTGCCAGCAGTCGTAGCGGGAGTTCCCACAATGAGCAGTTCTTC. Translation gives CASSRSGSSHNEQFF.

The V gene is TRBV11-3, the J gene TRBJ2-2, with 8 bases identical to TRBD1. There are 16 residues in the CDR3. Per germline, CDR1 SGHNT and CDR2 YENEEA. Trimming removed 5 bases from V and 4 bases from J; junction bases left unmatched: 9. Here the CDR3 reads CASSPRQGPGTGELFF. As DNA, the CDR3 is TGTGCCAGCAGCCCCAGACAGGGGCCAGGCACCGGGGAGCTGTTTTTT.

This clone was detected only once. The chain is built from TRBV7-8 and TRBJ2-2, with unresolved D. Trimming removed 5 bases at V and 7 bases at J, with 11 bases between. Germline V lookup: CDR1 SGHVS, CDR2 FQNEAQ. There are 13 residues in the CDR3. The CDR3: CASSLIRGGELFF. As DNA, the CDR3 is TGTGCCAGCAGCCTAATTCGAGGCGGGGAGCTGTTTTTT.

This chain joins TRBV5-1 and TRBJ1-2, with TRBD1 matching over 12 bases. Germline CDR1 reads SGHRS; CDR2 reads YFSETQ. CDR3 length: 16 amino acids. V shed 2 bases, J shed 7 bases, and the junction held 9 bases outside the gene matches. CDR3 DNA: TGCGCCAGCAGCTTACCCGGGACAGGGGGCTCGGGTGGCTACACCTTC. Translated: CASSLPGTGGSGGYTF.

CDR3 region: CASSPRQGANTGELFF. The CDR3 DNA reads as TGTGCCAGCAGCCCCAGACAGGGGGCAAACACCGGGGAGCTGTTTTTT. This chain joins TRBV11-2 and TRBJ2-2, with 10 bases matching TRBD1. The J segment lost 2 bases and the V segment lost 5 bases, leaving 5 bases of the junction unmatched. The CDR3 runs 16 residues. Germline V gene data show CDR1 as SGHAT and CDR2 as FQNNGV. Drawing the rest from reference TRBV11-2 and TRBJ2-2, the complete variable domain is EAGVAQSPRYKIIEKRQSVAFWCNPISGHATLYWYQQILGQGPKLLIQFQNNGVVDDSQLPKDRFSAERLKGVDSTLKIQPAKLEDSAVYLCASSPRQGANTGELFFGEGSRLTVL.

This clone was counted a single time. This chain links TRBV7-9 with TRBJ2-7; TRBD2 agrees at 9 bases. The V and J ends lost 1 base and 4 bases, in that order; junction bases with no gene match: 14. Germline CDR1 and CDR2: SEHNR and FQNEAQ (reference sequence). The CDR3 has 18 residues. CDR3 protein: CASSLGGISGRLAYEQYF. The CDR3 bases are TGTGCCAGCAGCTTAGGGGGCATTAGCGGGAGACTCGCTTACGAGCAGTACTTC.

The rearrangement uses TRBV18 and TRBJ1-5; D is perhaps TRBD1 (6 bases). The CDR3 is made up of 14 amino acids. Trimming took 6 bases from V and 5 from J, leaving 14 bases between them. Germline-derived CDR1 and CDR2 are KGHSH and LQKENI. CDR3 in DNA: TGTGCCAGCTCGACAGGAGGTGATCATCAGCCCCAGCATTTT. Translation: CASSTGGDHQPQHF.

The chain employs TRBV7-9 and TRBJ1-2, with TRBD1 as a possible D gene (6 bases). V was cut by 1 base and J by 6 bases, with 15 bases left in between. The CDR3 has 15 residues. Germline CDR1 SEHNR, CDR2 FQNEAQ (reference sequence). This chain's CDR3 is CASSLGSGEKDGYTF. DNA of the CDR3: TGTGCCAGCAGCTTAGGTTCAGGGGAAAAAGATGGCTACACCTTC.

This clone showed up just a few times. Other DNA sequences in this sample translate to the same CDR3. The chain has TRBV6-5 and TRBJ1-4; 9 bases are shared with TRBD1. The trim removed 0 bases at V and 5 bases at J, leaving 1 base unmatched. The CDR3 consists of 15 residues. Looked up from germline, CDR1 is MNHEY and CDR2 is SVGAGI. The CDR3 sequence: CASSYSGTGNEKLFF. In DNA, the CDR3 is TGTGCCAGCAGTTACTCTGGGACAGGGAATGAAAAACTGTTTTTT.

This clone appeared a single time. The rearrangement joins TRBV6-1 to TRBJ1-4, with TRBD1 as a possible D gene (6 bases). Trimming removed 3 bases at V and 0 bases at J, with 14 bases between. Germline CDR1 reads MNHNS; CDR2 reads SASEGT. CDR3 length: 17 residues. The CDR3 DNA follows: TGTGCCAGCAGTGAGTCTGGGGGCTTAGCAACTAATGAAAAACTGTTTTTT. Protein: CASSESGGLATNEKLFF.

A few counts support this clone. One end of the junction fails to match germline, which may point to a read error. V gene TRBV28 combines with J gene TRBJ2-3; 8 bases line up with TRBD2. Germline V gene sequence: CDR1 MDHEN, CDR2 SYDVKM. This CDR3 has 14 amino acids. The CDR3, as DNA: TGCGCCACCGGGGGGGCGATGAACACAGATACGCAGTATTTT. Translating gives CATGGAMNTDTQYF. The full variable domain, with the rest looked up from reference TRBV28 and TRBJ2-3, is DVKVTQSSRYLVKRTGEKVFLECVQDMDHENMFWYRQDPGLGLRLIYFSYDVKMKEKGDIPEGYSVSREKKERFSLILESASTNQTSMYLCATGGAMNTDTQYFGPGTRLTVL.

The chain combines TRBV7-9 with TRBJ2-2; D is unclear. Germline assignment: CDR1 SEHNR and CDR2 FQNEAQ (reference sequence). The CDR3 has 13 residues. Trimming left V 3 bases short and J 1 base short, with 3 bases between. The CDR3 is CASSFGNTGELFF. The DNA of the CDR3 is TGTGCCAGCAGCTTCGGGAACACCGGGGAGCTGTTTTTT.

This clone was seen a few times. The gene calls are TRBV7-6 and TRBJ2-3; no reliable D call. This CDR3 region has 14 residues. Per germline, CDR1 SGHVS and CDR2 FNYEAQ. The V gene lost 0 bases and the J gene lost 2 bases, with 6 bases spanning the gap. The CDR3 DNA sequence: TGTGCCAGCAGCTTAGCGCACACCACAGATACGCAGTATTTT. This sequence encodes CASSLAHTTDTQYF.

The chain combines TRBV10-3 with TRBJ1-2; D gene unclear. The germline V gene encodes CDR1 ENHRY and CDR2 SYGVKD. There are 14 residues in the CDR3. Trimming took 7 bases from V and 4 from J, leaving 16 bases between them. For the CDR3, the DNA is TGTGCCATCATCCCGGAGCTTAGCGGCTATGGCTACACCTTC. Amino acids: CAIIPELSGYGYTF.

The chain recombines TRBV6-5 with TRBJ2-7, with 7 bases fitting TRBD1. The germline gives CDR1 MNHEY, CDR2 SVGAGI. The CDR3 has 12 residues. After removal of 4 bases from V and 12 bases from J, the junction contained 9 bases not matched to a gene. The DNA of the CDR3 is TGTGCCAGCAGTTCGGCACAAGGGACAGCGTACTTC. Its protein product is CASSSAQGTAYF.

DNA of the CDR3: TGTGCCTGGAGTTCCCCAGGTGAATACAATCAGCCCCAGCATTTT. This sequence encodes CAWSSPGEYNQPQHF. The chain recombines TRBV30 with TRBJ1-5; D is unresolved. Trimming took off 2 bases at V and 3 bases at J, with 14 bases between the two ends. Germline V gene sequence: CDR1 GTSNPN, CDR2 SVGIG (reference sequence). The CDR3 is 15 residues long.

This clone was recorded only once. The chain recombines TRBV15 with TRBJ1-2; a weak D match, TRBD1 (6 bases). Trimming removed 5 bases at V and 2 bases at J, with 15 bases between. CDR1 and CDR2 from the germline V gene are LNHNV and YYDKDF (reference sequence). The CDR3 consists of 15 residues. Written as DNA, the CDR3 is TGTGCCACCAGCGGCACAGGGCAGGACAACTATGGCTACACCTTC. Translating it yields CATSGTGQDNYGYTF.